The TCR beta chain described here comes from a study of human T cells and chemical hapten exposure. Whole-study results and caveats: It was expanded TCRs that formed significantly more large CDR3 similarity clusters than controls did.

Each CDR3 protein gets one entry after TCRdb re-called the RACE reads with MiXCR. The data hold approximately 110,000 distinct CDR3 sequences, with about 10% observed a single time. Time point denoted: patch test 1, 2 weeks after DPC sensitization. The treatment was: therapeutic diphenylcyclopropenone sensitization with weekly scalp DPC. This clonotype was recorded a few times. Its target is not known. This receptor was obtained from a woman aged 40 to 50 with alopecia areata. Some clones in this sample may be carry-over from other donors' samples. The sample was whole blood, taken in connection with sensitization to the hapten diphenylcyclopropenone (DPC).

The CDR3 bases are TGCAGCGTTGAAGTTGCGGGAGGCGAGCAGTACTTC. Translated, it gives CSVEVAGGEQYF. V and J are TRBV29-1 and TRBJ2-7; 8 bases are a match to TRBD2. This CDR3 contains 12 residues. CDR1 SQVTM and CDR2 ANQGSEA come from the germline V gene. J was trimmed by 6 bases and V by 1 base; bases with no gene match: 2.